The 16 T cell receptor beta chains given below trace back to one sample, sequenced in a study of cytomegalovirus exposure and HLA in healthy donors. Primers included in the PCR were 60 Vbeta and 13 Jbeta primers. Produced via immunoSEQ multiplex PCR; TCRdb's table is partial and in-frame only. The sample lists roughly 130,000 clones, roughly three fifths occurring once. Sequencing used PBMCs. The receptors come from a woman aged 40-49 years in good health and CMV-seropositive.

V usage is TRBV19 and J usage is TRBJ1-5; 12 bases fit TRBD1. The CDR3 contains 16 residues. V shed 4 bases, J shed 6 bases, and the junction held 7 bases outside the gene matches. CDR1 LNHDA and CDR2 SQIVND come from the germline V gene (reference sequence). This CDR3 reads CASSTIGTGGGQPQHF. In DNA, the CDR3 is TGTGCCAGTAGTACAATTGGGACAGGGGGCGGTCAGCCCCAGCATTTT.

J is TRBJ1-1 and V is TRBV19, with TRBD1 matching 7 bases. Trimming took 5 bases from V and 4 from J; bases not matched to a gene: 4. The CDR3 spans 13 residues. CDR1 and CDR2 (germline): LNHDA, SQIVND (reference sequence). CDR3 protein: CASSSYRGTEAFF. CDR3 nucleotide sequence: TGTGCCAGTAGTTCCTACAGGGGCACTGAAGCTTTCTTT.

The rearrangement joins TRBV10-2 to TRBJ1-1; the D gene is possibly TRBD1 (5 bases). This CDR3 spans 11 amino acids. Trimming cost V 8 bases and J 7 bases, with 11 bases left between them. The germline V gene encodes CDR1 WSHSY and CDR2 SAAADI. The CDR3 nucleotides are TGCGCCAGCCTGGGGGGAGGTGAAGCTTTCTTT. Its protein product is CASLGGGEAFF.

CDR3 residues: CASSIVGGSNEQFF. The CDR3 nucleotides are TGTGCCAGTAGTATAGTGGGGGGATCGAATGAGCAGTTCTTC. V gene TRBV19 combines with J gene TRBJ2-1; tentatively, D is TRBD2 (6 bases). The V gene lost 1 base and the J gene lost 7 bases, with 11 bases spanning the gap. Germline-derived CDR1 and CDR2 are LNHDA and SQIVND (reference sequence). CDR3 size: 14 residues.

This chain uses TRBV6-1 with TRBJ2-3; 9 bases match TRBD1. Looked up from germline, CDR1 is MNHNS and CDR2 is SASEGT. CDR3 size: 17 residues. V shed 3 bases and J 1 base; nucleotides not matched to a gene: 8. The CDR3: CASSDDQRTGGTDTQYF. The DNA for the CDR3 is TGTGCCAGCAGTGATGACCAAAGGACAGGGGGCACAGATACGCAGTATTTT.

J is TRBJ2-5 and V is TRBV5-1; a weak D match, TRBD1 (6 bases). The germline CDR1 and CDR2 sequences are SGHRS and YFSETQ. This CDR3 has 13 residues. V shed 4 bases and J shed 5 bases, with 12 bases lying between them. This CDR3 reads CASSLRGEETQYF. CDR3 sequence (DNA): TGCGCCAGCAGCCTCAGGGGAGAGGAGACCCAGTACTTC.

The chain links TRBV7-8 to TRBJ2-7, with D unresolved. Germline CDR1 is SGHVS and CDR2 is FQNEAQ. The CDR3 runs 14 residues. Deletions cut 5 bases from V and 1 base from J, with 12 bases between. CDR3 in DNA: TGTGCCAGCAGCCCGCGGCACGGATCCTACGAGCAGTACTTC. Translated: CASSPRHGSYEQYF.

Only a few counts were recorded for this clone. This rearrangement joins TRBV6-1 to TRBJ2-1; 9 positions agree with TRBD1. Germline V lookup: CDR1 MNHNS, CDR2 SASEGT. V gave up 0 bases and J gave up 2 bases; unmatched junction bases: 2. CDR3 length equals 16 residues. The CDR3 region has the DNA TGTGCCAGCAGTGAAGCCGGGACAGGGACCTACAATGAGCAGTTCTTC. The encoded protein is CASSEAGTGTYNEQFF.

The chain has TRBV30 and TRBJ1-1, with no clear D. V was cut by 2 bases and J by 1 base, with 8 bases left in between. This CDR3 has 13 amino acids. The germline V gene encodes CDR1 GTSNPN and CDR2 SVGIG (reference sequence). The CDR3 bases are TGTGCCTGGAGTAGGCGGGAGAACACTGAAGCTTTCTTT. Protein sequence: CAWSRRENTEAFF.

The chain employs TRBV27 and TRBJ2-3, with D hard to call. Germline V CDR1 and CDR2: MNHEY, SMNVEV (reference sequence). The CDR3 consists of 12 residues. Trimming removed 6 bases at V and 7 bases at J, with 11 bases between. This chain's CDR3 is CASRIGTNTQYF. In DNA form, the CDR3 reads TGTGCCAGCAGAATAGGAACTAATACGCAGTATTTT.

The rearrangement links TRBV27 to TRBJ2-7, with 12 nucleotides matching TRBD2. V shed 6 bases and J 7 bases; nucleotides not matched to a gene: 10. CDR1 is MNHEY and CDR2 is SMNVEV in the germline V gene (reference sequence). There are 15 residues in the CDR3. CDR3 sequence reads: CASRTGLAGRGEQYF. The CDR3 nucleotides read TGTGCCAGCAGAACCGGACTAGCGGGGAGAGGGGAGCAGTACTTC.

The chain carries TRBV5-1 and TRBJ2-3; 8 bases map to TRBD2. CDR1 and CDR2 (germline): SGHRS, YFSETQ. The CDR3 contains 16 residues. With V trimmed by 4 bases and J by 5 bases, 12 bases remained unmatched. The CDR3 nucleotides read TGCGCCAGCAGCCAGGGTAGCGGGGAACCGATAGATACGCAGTATTTT. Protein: CASSQGSGEPIDTQYF.

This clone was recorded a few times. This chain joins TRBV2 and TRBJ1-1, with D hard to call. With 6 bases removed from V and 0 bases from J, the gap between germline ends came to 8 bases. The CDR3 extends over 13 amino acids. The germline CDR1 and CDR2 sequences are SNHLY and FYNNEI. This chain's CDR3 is CASSERLNTEAFF. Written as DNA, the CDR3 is TGTGCCAGCAGCGAACGTCTGAACACTGAAGCTTTCTTT.

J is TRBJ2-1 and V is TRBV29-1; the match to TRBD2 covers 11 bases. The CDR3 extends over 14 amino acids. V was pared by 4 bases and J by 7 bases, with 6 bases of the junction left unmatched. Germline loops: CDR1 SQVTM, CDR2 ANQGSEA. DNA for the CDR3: TGCAGCGTTGCAGGAACTAGCGGGAGTAATGAGCAGTTCTTC. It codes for CSVAGTSGSNEQFF.

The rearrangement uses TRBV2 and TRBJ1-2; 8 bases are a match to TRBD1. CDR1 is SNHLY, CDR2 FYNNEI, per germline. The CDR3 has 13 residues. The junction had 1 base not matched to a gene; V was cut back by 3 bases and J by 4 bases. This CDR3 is CASSDGQGYGYTF. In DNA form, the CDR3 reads TGTGCCAGCAGTGATGGACAGGGCTATGGCTACACCTTC. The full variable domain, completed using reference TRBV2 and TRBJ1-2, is EPEVTQTPSHQVTQMGQEVILRCVPISNHLYFYWYRQILGQKVEFLVSFYNNEISEKSEIFDDQFSVERPDGSNFTLKIRSTKLEDSAMYFCASSDGQGYGYTFGSGTRLTVV.

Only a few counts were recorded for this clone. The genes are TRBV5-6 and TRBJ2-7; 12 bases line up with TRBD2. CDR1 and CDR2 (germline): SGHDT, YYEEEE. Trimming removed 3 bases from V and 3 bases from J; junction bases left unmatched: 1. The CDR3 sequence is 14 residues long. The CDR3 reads CASSWTSGVYEQYF. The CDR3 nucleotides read TGTGCCAGCAGCTGGACTAGCGGGGTCTACGAGCAGTACTTC.